Listed below are T cell receptor beta chains from one sample, sequenced in a study of vaccination and CD4 T cells after COVID-19. One entry per CDR3 protein, called by TCRdb with MiXCR from the PCR reads. The table shows approximately 13,000 distinct CDR3 sequences, with around 27% occurring only once. For these receptors, no antigen is known. Material: CD4+ T cells from blood, cultured in vitro, obtained before SARS-CoV-2 vaccination. All receptors derive from a human donor who received a COVID-19 vaccine. CDR3s include the opening cysteine and the closing phenylalanine or tryptophan. D genes are given only for firm matches. Clone size is not always given. Where it is, it says once, few, many or a class for expanded clones.

TRBV10-3	few	TRBJ2-5	NA	TGTGCCATCAGTAAAGACAGTCAAGAGACCCAGTACTTC	CAISKDSQETQYF
TRBV15	medium-sized	TRBJ1-2	NA	TGTGCCACCAGTCTACGACGGGATTATGGCTACACCTTC	CATSLRRDYGYTF
TRBV5-4	NA	TRBJ2-1	NA	TGTGCCAGCAGCTTGGCGGTGGAAGCCGATGAGCAGTTCTTC	CASSLAVEADEQFF
TRBV9	NA	TRBJ1-2	NA	TGTGCCAGCAGCCCCAGCAGCAGGGGAGGTGGCTACACCTTC	CASSPSSRGGGYTF
TRBV2	few	TRBJ1-2	TRBD1	TGTGCCAGCAGTGATTCTATGACAGGGTACTATGGCTACACCTTC	CASSDSMTGYYGYTF
TRBV11-2	NA	TRBJ1-2	NA	TGTGCCAGCAGCTTAGTGTCGGGATATGGCTACACCTTC	CASSLVSGYGYTF
TRBV20-1	few	TRBJ1-2	TRBD1	TGCAGTGCACCTCAACAGGGGGGAGGCTACACCTTC	CSAPQQGGGYTF
TRBV24-1	NA	TRBJ1-2	NA	TGTGCCACCAGTGATGAAGGGGGGGATGGCTACACCTTC	CATSDEGGDGYTF
TRBV7-3	NA	TRBJ2-6	TRBD1	TGTGCCAGCAGCCCGCGACAGGGCTTGAGCTCTGGGGCCAACGTCCTGACTTTC	CASSPRQGLSSGANVLTF
TRBV12-3/TRBV12-4	NA	TRBJ2-5	NA	TGTGCCAGCAGTCGATTAGTTCAGGAGACCCAGTACTTC	CASSRLVQETQYF
TRBV29-1	NA	TRBJ2-6	NA	TGCAGCGTTGAAGGAGCTGCAGGGAAACATCGTGGGGCCAACGTCCTGACTTTC	CSVEGAAGKHRGANVLTF
TRBV20-1	NA	TRBJ1-6	TRBD1	TGCAGTGCGAACAGGGGCACTAATTCACCCCTCCACTTT	CSANRGTNSPLHF
TRBV5-6	NA	TRBJ2-1	NA	TGTGCCAGCAGCACCTCGTCGGACTGGCCTTCGAGTCACAATGAGCAGTTCTTC	CASSTSSDWPSSHNEQFF
TRBV18	once	TRBJ2-2	NA	TGTGCCAGCTCACCATTCGAACAGGGGAACACCGGGGAGCTGTTTTTT	CASSPFEQGNTGELFF
TRBV12-3/TRBV12-4	NA	TRBJ2-3	TRBD2	TGTGCCAGCAGTTTCTACCTAGCGGCAACCACAGATACGCAGTATTTT	CASSFYLAATTDTQYF
TRBV7-9	NA	TRBJ1-1	NA	TGTGCCAGCAGCTTACGGGGGGGGAATGAAGCTTTCTTT	CASSLRGGNEAFF
TRBV11-3	NA	TRBJ1-2	NA	TGTGCCAGCAGCTCAAAGTGGGATGGCTACACCTTC	CASSSKWDGYTF
TRBV7-9	medium-sized	TRBJ1-2	NA	TGTGCCAGCAGTCAATATTTCGGGGGAAACTATGGCTACACCTTC	CASSQYFGGNYGYTF
TRBV3-1	NA	TRBJ2-6	NA	TGTGCCAGCAGCCCTCAATACCTTGCCCGCTCTGGGGCCAACGTCCTGACTTTC	CASSPQYLARSGANVLTF
TRBV5-4	few	TRBJ2-5	NA	TGTGCCAGCAGCTCCCCCAGGAACCAAGAGACCCAGTACTTC	CASSSPRNQETQYF
TRBV19	few	TRBJ1-2	NA	TGTGCCAGTAGTATGACTTGGATTAACTATGGCTACACCTTC	CASSMTWINYGYTF
TRBV6-5	NA	TRBJ1-2	NA	TGTGCCAGCAGTTACGGTCAGGGAGAGTATGGCTACACCTTC	CASSYGQGEYGYTF
TRBV20-1	few	TRBJ2-7	NA	TGCAGTGCTCTCCTCTTCTCCTACGAGCAGTACTTC	CSALLFSYEQYF
TRBV6-5	NA	TRBJ1-6	NA	TGTGCCAGCAGTTACTCAATCTACCCGAGCTCCTATAATTCACCCCTCCACTTT	CASSYSIYPSSYNSPLHF
TRBV18	NA	TRBJ2-2	NA	TGTGCCAGCTCACTTCGGACGGACAACACCGGGGAGCTGTTTTTT	CASSLRTDNTGELFF
TRBV2	NA	TRBJ2-7	NA	TGTGCCAGCAGTGAAGGGGGGGACGCCTACGAGCAGTACTTC	CASSEGGDAYEQYF
TRBV6-1	few	TRBJ2-7	NA	TGTGCCAGCAGGACAAATATTCCCGGGACGGTCACCCTCTCCTACGAGCAGTACTTC	CASRTNIPGTVTLSYEQYF
TRBV2	NA	TRBJ2-4	NA	TGTGCCAGCAGTTGGGAGCGGGCCGTAGCCAAAAACATTCAGTACTTC	CASSWERAVAKNIQYF
TRBV14	few	TRBJ2-5	NA	TGTGCCAGCAGCCAAGGTTCTTGGACCCAGTACTTC	CASSQGSWTQYF
TRBV6-1	NA	TRBJ2-2	NA	TGTGCCAGCCTTCAACTAATCAGCACCGGGGAGCTGTTTTTT	CASLQLISTGELFF
TRBV7-2	NA	TRBJ2-7	NA	TGTGCCAGCAGCTTAGGCAGGGCCTACGAGCAGTACTTC	CASSLGRAYEQYF
TRBV20-1	NA	TRBJ1-6	NA	TGCAGTGCTAGTATGCCCCCAGGGTGGGGGCCCGATAATTCACCCCTCCACTTT	CSASMPPGWGPDNSPLHF
TRBV20-1	NA	TRBJ2-5	NA	TGCAGTGCCCTAAGCGGAGCGGAGACCCAGTACTTC	CSALSGAETQYF
TRBV5-1	few	TRBJ1-6	NA	TGCGCCAGCATGGGGGAGCATAATTCACCCCTCCACTTT	CASMGEHNSPLHF
TRBV19	NA	TRBJ1-2	TRBD1	TGTGCCAGTAGTATAGATCGGACAGGCTATGGCTACACCTTC	CASSIDRTGYGYTF
TRBV11-3	NA	TRBJ2-7	NA	TGTGCCAGCAGCTTGGGCTCCGCCTACGAGCAGTACTTC	CASSLGSAYEQYF
TRBV6-1	few	TRBJ2-7	NA	TGTGCCAGCAGTCCGATGACAAGTTCCTACGAGCAGTACTTC	CASSPMTSSYEQYF
TRBV2	NA	TRBJ2-7	TRBD1	TGTGCCAGCAGTCGACAGGGGGCGACTAACGAGCAGTACTTC	CASSRQGATNEQYF
TRBV9	NA	TRBJ2-7	TRBD1	TGTGCCAGCAGCGAGGCCCGGGACAGGTCTATCTACGAGCAGTACTTC	CASSEARDRSIYEQYF
TRBV7-9	few	TRBJ1-1	NA	TGTGCCAGCAGCTTAGGACATACGAACACTGAAGCTTTCTTT	CASSLGHTNTEAFF
TRBV5-1	NA	TRBJ2-1	NA	TGCGCCAGCAGCTTGGGCGGGACAGACTCCTACAATGAGCAGTTCTTC	CASSLGGTDSYNEQFF
TRBV6-2/TRBV6-3	medium-sized	TRBJ1-5	NA	TGTGCCAGCAAAGCAGGCAATCAGCCCCAGCATTTT	CASKAGNQPQHF
TRBV5-1	NA	TRBJ1-2	NA	TGCGCCAGCAGCTTGGGAATTGATTATGGCTACACCTTC	CASSLGIDYGYTF
TRBV14	NA	TRBJ2-7	NA	TGTGCCAGCAGCCAAGATCTTCCCCAGCTGACCTACGAGCAGTACTTC	CASSQDLPQLTYEQYF
TRBV20-1	few	TRBJ1-5	NA	TGCAGTGCCGCAGGCCACAACAATCAGCCCCAGCATTTT	CSAAGHNNQPQHF
TRBV6-1	NA	TRBJ2-7	TRBD1	TGTGCCAGCAGCCACACCGGGACAGTGGAGTACGAGCAGTACTTC	CASSHTGTVEYEQYF
TRBV6-5	NA	TRBJ1-2	NA	TGTGCCAGCAGTTCGACAGGAACCCATGGCTACACCTTC	CASSSTGTHGYTF
TRBV12-3/TRBV12-4	NA	TRBJ1-2	NA	TGTGCCAGCAGGAGCCCAGGGAACTATGGCTACACCTTC	CASRSPGNYGYTF
TRBV10-3	few	TRBJ1-1	NA	TGTGCCATCAGTGAGAGGGGGGCGGACACTGAAGCTTTCTTT	CAISERGADTEAFF
TRBV9	NA	TRBJ1-1	NA	TGTGCCAGCAGCGTAGATGGGGGTAGGGGCACTGAAGCTTTCTTT	CASSVDGGRGTEAFF
TRBV24-1	NA	TRBJ2-5	TRBD1	TGTGCCACCAGTGATCGCACAGGGGGCGACCAAGAGACCCAGTACTTC	CATSDRTGGDQETQYF
TRBV30	few	TRBJ2-7	NA	TGTGCCTGGAAGGTTGAGGGTCCCTACGAGCAGTACTTC	CAWKVEGPYEQYF
TRBV2	few	TRBJ1-4	TRBD1	TGTGCCAGCATCCGGGACAGAATATCCTCGGGAAAACTGTTTTTT	CASIRDRISSGKLFF
TRBV20-1	few	TRBJ2-5	NA	TGCAGTGCTAAAGGGTCTAGGGTGACCCAGTACTTC	CSAKGSRVTQYF
TRBV25-1	medium-sized	TRBJ1-2	TRBD1	TGTGCCAGCAGTGAATCGGGAGGGGGCGACTACACCTTC	CASSESGGGDYTF